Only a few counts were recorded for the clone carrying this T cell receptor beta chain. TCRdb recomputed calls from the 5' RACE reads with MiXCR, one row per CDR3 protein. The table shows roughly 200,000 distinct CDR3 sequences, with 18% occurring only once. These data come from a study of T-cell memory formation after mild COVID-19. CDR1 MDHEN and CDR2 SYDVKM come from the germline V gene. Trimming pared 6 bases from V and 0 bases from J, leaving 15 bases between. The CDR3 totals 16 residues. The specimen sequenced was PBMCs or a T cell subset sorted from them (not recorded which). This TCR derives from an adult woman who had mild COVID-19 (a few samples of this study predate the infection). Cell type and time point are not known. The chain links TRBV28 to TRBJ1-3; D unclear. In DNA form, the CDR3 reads TGTGCCAGCAGCACTCGGACGGGGAGCTCTGGAAACACCATATATTTT. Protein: CASSTRTGSSGNTIYF.